The source of this TCR beta chain is a study of blood T cell repertoires in COVID-19 (dated by TCRdb to the early 2020s). With regard to the full study: Samples from collaborators originated in the United States, Italy and Spain and spanned both the acute and convalescent phases of COVID-19. The prospective study material was composed of cDNA or gDNA derived from T cells, B-cell-depleted T cells, or PBMCs. The dataset comprised deeply sampled blood TCRbeta repertoires from subjects exposed to, actively infected with, or recovered from COVID-19. A freely available public database, intended as a resource for researchers studying the immune response to SARS-CoV-2, is where the repertoires were released. The samples were drawn from two sources: the first 160 participants of the ongoing ImmuneRACE study, and fewer than 1,500 subjects contributed by 6 global collaborators. The sample metadata nearly always contained a de-identified subject ID, COVID-19 status, age in years and sex. HLA class I and class II types, where available, came from metadata supplied by the sample provider rather than from assay-based typing. Study-level results and caveats: The amount of clinical and demographic metadata varied by source and participant and was provided uncurated.

TCRbeta CDR3 regions were amplified from genomic DNA using the immunoSEQ Assay, a bias-controlled multiplex PCR. In the original analysis: The number of nucleated cells in each sample was estimated by amplification of reference gene primers within the assay. To quantify the absolute abundance of each unique TCRbeta CDR3 rearrangement, sequence reads were collapsed and filtered. For each sample, productive Simpson clonality was calculated as the square root of Simpson's diversity index across productive rearrangements. TCRdb took over this immuneACCESS table, retaining in-frame rearrangements with V and J assigned. Such tables are incomplete; in checked studies, under half of the missing clones stem from an unresolved V gene, and the remainder is unexplained. V and J calls and clone size are copied from that table; D and trimming were computed from the DNA. The sample profile shows fewer than 350,000 clones; roughly 86% of them were found once. The top ten hold under 1.2% of the sample.

Worth noting for this clone: Its antigen remains unidentified. The sample holds no much larger clone one base away, and base qualities are not on file.

V lost 7 bases and J lost 9 bases; the stretch between them is 16 bases long. Including the terminal cysteine and phenylalanine, the CDR3 comprises 13 residues. Only CDR3 DNA remains: 39 bases, in frame from the first base. In the prospective study, participants were 18 to 89 years old, resided in 20 to 30 geographic areas of the United States, and were enrolled through a virtual design. Cohort assignment in the prospective study relied on participant-reported clinical history from a screening survey and a study questionnaire. Exposed participants had been in contact with someone with a PCR-confirmed or clinician-diagnosed COVID-19 case within 2 weeks of study entry. Each participant in the prospective study had whole blood, serum and a nasopharyngeal or oropharyngeal swab collected by mobile phlebotomists. Over a roughly 2-month period, participants in the prospective study had the option of providing additional blood draws and questionnaires. Blood samples from the prospective study were shipped frozen or at room temperature prior to DNA extraction.

Recombination linked TRBV12-3 or TRBV12-4 to TRBJ2-1; possibly the D gene is TRBD2, per 5 matching bases. This TCR came from a woman under 40 who had been exposed to COVID-19. Specimen: PBMCs or T cells enriched from blood (not recorded which). In nucleotides, the sequence is TGTGCCAGCACCTCATCCGGGGTAGGTGAGCAGTTCTTC. Its translation reads: CASTSSGVGEQFF.